A selection of T cell receptor beta chains follows, all from one sample in a study of identical twins. TCRdb re-called the 5' RACE reads with MiXCR, one entry per CDR3 protein. This sample yields roughly 250,000 distinct CDR3 sequences, of which more than 12% are seen a single time; about 9% belongs to the top ten. The sequencing input was memory (CD45RO+) T cells sorted from blood. The receptor set was obtained from a woman aged 18 to 35 in good health. Each CDR3 is given with its conserved first and last residue. Each record gives: V gene, clone size, CDR3 length, J gene, D gene, CDR3 protein, CDR3 DNA. A D gene is named only where the DNA matches it firmly. Clone size appears in some rows only: once, few, many, or a class for an expanded clone.

V: TRBV4-2; size: few; length: 14; J: TRBJ1-2; D: .; CDR3: CASSQDERTYGYTF; DNA: TGTGCCAGCAGCCAAGATGAACGAACCTATGGCTACACCTTC
V: TRBV12-3/TRBV12-4; size: .; length: 15; J: TRBJ1-3; D: .; CDR3: CASSLNWLTGNTIYF; DNA: TGTGCCAGCAGTTTAAACTGGCTTACTGGAAACACCATATATTTT
V: TRBV29-1; size: many; length: 11; J: TRBJ1-2; D: .; CDR3: CSVAGAYGYTF; DNA: TGCAGCGTTGCGGGGGCCTATGGCTACACCTTC
V: TRBV15; size: .; length: 15; J: TRBJ2-3; D: .; CDR3: CATSRTGGDTDTQYF; DNA: TGTGCCACCAGCAGAACAGGGGGGGACACAGATACGCAGTATTTT
V: TRBV3-1; size: .; length: 16; J: TRBJ2-1; D: TRBD2; CDR3: CASSQDPSGRAGEQFF; DNA: TGTGCCAGCAGCCAAGATCCTAGCGGGAGGGCAGGGGAGCAGTTCTTC
V: TRBV2; size: .; length: 14; J: TRBJ2-7; D: .; CDR3: CASRRTTDLYEQYF; DNA: TGTGCCAGCAGGAGGACTACCGACCTCTACGAGCAGTACTTC
V: TRBV7-2; size: many; length: 16; J: TRBJ2-5; D: TRBD2; CDR3: CASSSRTSGNRETQYF; DNA: TGTGCCAGCAGCTCGCGGACTAGCGGAAACCGGGAGACCCAGTACTTC
V: TRBV10-3; size: .; length: 15; J: TRBJ2-3; D: TRBD2; CDR3: CAISDLAGSTDTQYF; DNA: TGTGCCATCAGTGACCTAGCGGGGAGCACAGATACGCAGTATTTT
V: TRBV20-1; size: few; length: 13; J: TRBJ2-1; D: .; CDR3: CSGLAGAGGEQFF; DNA: TGCAGTGGTTTAGCAGGGGCCGGCGGGGAGCAGTTCTTC
V: TRBV3-1; size: .; length: 15; J: TRBJ2-5; D: TRBD2; CDR3: CASSQGASGVETQYF; DNA: TGTGCCAGCAGCCAAGGGGCCAGCGGGGTGGAGACCCAGTACTTC